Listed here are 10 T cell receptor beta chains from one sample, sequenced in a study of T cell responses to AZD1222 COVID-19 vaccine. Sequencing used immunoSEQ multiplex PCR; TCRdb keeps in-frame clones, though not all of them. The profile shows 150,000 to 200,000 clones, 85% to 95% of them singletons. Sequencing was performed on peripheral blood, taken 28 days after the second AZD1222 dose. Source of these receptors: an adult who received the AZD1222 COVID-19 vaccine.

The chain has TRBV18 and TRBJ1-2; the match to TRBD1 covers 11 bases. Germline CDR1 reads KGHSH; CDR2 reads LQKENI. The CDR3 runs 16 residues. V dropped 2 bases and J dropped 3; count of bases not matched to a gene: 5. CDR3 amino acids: CASSPDGTGGDYGYTF. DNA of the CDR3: TGTGCCAGCTCACCAGACGGGACAGGGGGAGACTATGGCTACACCTTC.

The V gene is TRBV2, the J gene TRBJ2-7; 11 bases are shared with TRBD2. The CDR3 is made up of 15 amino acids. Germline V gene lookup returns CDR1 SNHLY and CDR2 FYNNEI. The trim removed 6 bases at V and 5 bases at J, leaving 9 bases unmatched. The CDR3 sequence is CASRMGLAEQNEQYF. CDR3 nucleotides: TGTGCCAGCAGGATGGGACTAGCGGAACAGAACGAGCAGTACTTC.

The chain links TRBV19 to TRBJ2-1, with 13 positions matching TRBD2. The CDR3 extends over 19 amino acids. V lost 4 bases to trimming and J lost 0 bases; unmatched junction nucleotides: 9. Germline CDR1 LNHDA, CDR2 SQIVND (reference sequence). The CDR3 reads CASSTGYGTSGTSYNEQFF. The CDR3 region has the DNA TGTGCCAGTAGTACCGGGTACGGGACTAGCGGGACCTCCTACAATGAGCAGTTCTTC.

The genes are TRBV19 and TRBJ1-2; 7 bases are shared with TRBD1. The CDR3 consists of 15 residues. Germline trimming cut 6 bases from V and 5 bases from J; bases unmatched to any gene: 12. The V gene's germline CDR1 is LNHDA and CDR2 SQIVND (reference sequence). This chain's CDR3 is CASRMTGQDAYGYTF. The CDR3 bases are TGTGCCAGTAGGATGACAGGGCAGGACGCGTATGGCTACACCTTC.

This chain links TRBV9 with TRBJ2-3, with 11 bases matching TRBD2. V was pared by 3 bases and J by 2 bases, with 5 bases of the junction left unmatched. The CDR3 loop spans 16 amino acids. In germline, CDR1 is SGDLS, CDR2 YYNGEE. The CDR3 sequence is CASSGGTSGFTDTQYF. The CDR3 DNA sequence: TGTGCCAGCAGCGGGGGGACTAGCGGATTCACAGATACGCAGTATTTT. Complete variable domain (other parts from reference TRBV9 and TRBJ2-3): DSGVTQTPKHLITATGQRVTLRCSPRSGDLSVYWYQQSLDQGLQFLIQYYNGEERAKGNILERFSAQQFPDLHSELNLSSLELGDSALYFCASSGGTSGFTDTQYFGPGTRLTVL.

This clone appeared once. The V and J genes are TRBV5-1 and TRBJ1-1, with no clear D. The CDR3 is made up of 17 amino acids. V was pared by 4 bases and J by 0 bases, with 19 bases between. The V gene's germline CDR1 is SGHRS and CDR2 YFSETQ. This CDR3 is CASSRALDGYVNTEAFF. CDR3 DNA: TGCGCCAGCAGCCGAGCCCTCGATGGGTACGTGAACACTGAAGCTTTCTTT.

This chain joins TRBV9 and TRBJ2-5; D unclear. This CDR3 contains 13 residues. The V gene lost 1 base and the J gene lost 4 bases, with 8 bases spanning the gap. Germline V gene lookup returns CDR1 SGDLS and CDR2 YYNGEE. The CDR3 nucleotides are TGTGCCAGCAGCGTATCCAGCGTAGAGACCCAGTACTTC. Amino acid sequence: CASSVSSVETQYF.

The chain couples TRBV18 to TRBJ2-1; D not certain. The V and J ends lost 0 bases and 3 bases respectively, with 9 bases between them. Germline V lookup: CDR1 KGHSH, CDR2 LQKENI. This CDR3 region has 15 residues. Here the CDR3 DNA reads TGTGCCAGCTCACCACCTACTTCAGTCTACAATGAGCAGTTCTTC. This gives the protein CASSPPTSVYNEQFF.

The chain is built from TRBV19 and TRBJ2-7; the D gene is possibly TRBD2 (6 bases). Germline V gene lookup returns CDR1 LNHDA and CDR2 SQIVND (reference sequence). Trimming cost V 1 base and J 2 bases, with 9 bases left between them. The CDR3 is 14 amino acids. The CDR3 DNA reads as TGTGCCAGTAGTATAGGCGGGGCAACCTACGAGCAGTACTTC. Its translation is CASSIGGATYEQYF.

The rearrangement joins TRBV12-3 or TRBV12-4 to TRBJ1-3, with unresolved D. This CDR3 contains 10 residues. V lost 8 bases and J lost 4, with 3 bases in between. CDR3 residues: CASGGNTIYF. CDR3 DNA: TGTGCCAGCGGGGGAAACACCATATATTTT.